Sequencing of this T cell receptor beta chain was carried out in a study of blood T cells in healthy people across ages. With regard to this clonotype: A much larger clonotype is one base distant, so this may be a read error.

This CDR3 is 14 amino acids long. With a J-beta primer mix and a sample-barcoded 5' primer, a second PCR ran about 6 to 11 cycles. Each cDNA was tagged by a template-switch adaptor containing 12 random nucleotides. From the 5' RACE reads, TCRdb called clonotypes with MiXCR, one entry per CDR3 protein. Among roughly 1.5 million distinct CDR3 sequences listed, less than 45% were seen once. All donors came from Russia, were Caucasian and healthy, and spanned ages roughly 6 to 100. Isolation yielded PBMCs, at least 6 million per sample, in every case. Total RNA, at least 6 micrograms per sample, came from PBMCs.

The origin of this receptor is a woman aged 18-30 years in good health. The V gene is TRBV12-3 or TRBV12-4, the J gene TRBJ2-3; possible D gene TRBD2, 6 bases. The sequencing input was blood. CDR3 amino acids: CVSSSGTSTDTQYF. The CDR3 bases are TGTGTCAGCAGCTCAGGGACTAGCACAGATACGCAGTATTTT.